Sequencing of this TCR beta chain was carried out in a study of PD-1 blockade in classical Hodgkin lymphoma. Study-wide context: Patients in the cohort were put on intravenous nivolumab, 3 mg/kg every 2 weeks. Findings and limits, study-wide: Complete responders entered with baseline diversity on par with newly diagnosed patients, the results showed. Relapsed/refractory patients reportedly had the lowest baseline TCR diversity, below newly diagnosed patients, who were below healthy donors. Some patients began nivolumab under 1 year after ASCT. These patients were excluded from later analyses.

The method was immunoSEQ multiplex PCR; TCRdb's version includes in-frame clones alone and lacks a portion of them. The sample yields fewer than 110,000 clones, 80% to 90% seen once. V lost 5 bases to trimming and J lost 3 bases, with 17 bases between them. The CDR3 length is 15 residues. Per the germline V gene, CDR1 is MNHEY and CDR2 is SVGAGI. With respect to this clone: As yet, its antigen is unknown.

Every patient relapsed after autologous stem cell transplantation, and brentuximab vedotin exposure varied. The chain links TRBV6-5 to TRBJ2-7; no clear D. Specimen: peripheral blood mononuclear cells (PBMCs), collected before the second cycle of nivolumab. This clonotype was sampled from a human donor with classical Hodgkin lymphoma. CDR3 amino acids: CASSPLPAGLYEQYF. CDR3 in DNA: TGTGCCAGCAGTCCCCTCCCAGCAGGCCTCTACGAGCAGTACTTC.